Included here is one TCR beta chain sequence, with context. Its binding antigen is unknown. No base quality information exists; no much larger clone differs at one position. The data are from a study of T cell repertoires in cytomegalovirus infection (dated by TCRdb to the late 2010s). Study-wide context: Donor HLA type was relevant to the analysis, as public TCR beta signatures indicated carriage of CMV infection together with the matching HLA type. Overall results and qualifications from the work: In both this cohort and an independent roughly 400-donor cohort, the cumulative frequency of public TCR beta family members distinguished carriers of CMV infection plus the relevant HLA type. The ex vivo response was dominated by HLA-C-restricted CMV-specific TCR beta clonotypes, which also provided the single most frequent clonotype in two of eight donors.

The CDR3 goes from the cysteine to the phenylalanine over 11 residues. Just the 33-base CDR3 DNA is kept, in frame starting at base 1. CDR1 and CDR2 were assigned from the germline V gene as ENHRY and SYGVKD. V is clipped by 10 bases and J by 7 bases, and the sequence between their germline boundaries is 8 bases long. The instrument given in TCRdb is Illumina HiSeq 1500. TCRdb ran its own pipeline on the public reads, namely fastp trimming at Q25 and MiXCR clone calling, and kept in-frame beta chains. Entries are consolidated by CDR3 protein sequence, retaining the most common genes and DNA. The sample contains about 250,000 distinct CDR3 sequences, 15% to 20% of them found a single time. The ten largest clonotypes hold roughly 50% of the sample.

The clonotype originates from a human donor in good health (CMV status not recorded). Some clones in this sample may be carry-over from other donors' samples. The chain is made from TRBV10-3 and TRBJ2-6, and possibly TRBD1, on 5 matching bases. The sequenced sample consisted of CD8+ T cells from PBMCs. The nucleotide sequence reads TGTGCCACCAGGACAGCCAACGTCCTGACTTTC. Its coded protein is CATRTANVLTF.